A single sample gave rise to the 10 T cell receptor beta chains below, sequenced in a study of blood T cell repertoires in COVID-19. Data came from immunoSEQ multiplex PCR; TCRdb stores just in-frame clones and leaves some out. The sample lists tens of thousands of clones; roughly 75% were seen once. Specimen: peripheral blood. These TCRs come from a man aged 55 to 70 with COVID-19, enrolled during active disease.

This clone is a singleton in its sample. The V gene is TRBV2, the J gene TRBJ2-1; D is perhaps TRBD2 (5 bases). Germline assignment: CDR1 SNHLY and CDR2 FYNNEI. The CDR3 runs 15 residues. Trimming stripped 3 bases from V and 2 bases from J, with 11 bases between. In nucleotides, the CDR3 is TGTGCCAGCAGTGATCGGCGGGCCCCCTACAATGAGCAGTTCTTC. Amino acid sequence: CASSDRRAPYNEQFF.

This chain links TRBV6-5 with TRBJ1-2, with 7 bases matching TRBD1. Trimming removed 10 bases from V and 3 bases from J; junction bases left unmatched: 5. Germline CDR1 and CDR2: MNHEY and SVGAGI. CDR3 length: 12 residues. The CDR3: CAINDRDYGYTF. The CDR3 DNA reads as TGTGCCATCAACGACAGGGACTATGGCTACACCTTC.

This clone was seen a handful of times. The J gene is TRBJ2-5, the V gene TRBV5-5, with TRBD2 matching over 10 bases. The CDR3 totals 15 residues. Looked up from germline, CDR1 is SGHKS and CDR2 is YYEKEE (reference sequence). The trim removed 3 bases at V and 4 bases at J, leaving 6 bases unmatched. CDR3 in amino acids: CASSSIAGGGETQYF. In nucleotides, the CDR3 is TGTGCCAGCAGCTCAATAGCGGGGGGAGGAGAGACCCAGTACTTC.

The chain carries TRBV4-1 and TRBJ2-7, with 11 positions matching TRBD2. Germline V lookup: CDR1 MGHRA, CDR2 YSYEKL. There are 16 residues in the CDR3. The trim removed 0 bases at V and 4 bases at J, leaving 5 bases unmatched. The CDR3 sequence: CASSQDALAGAYEQYF. The CDR3 region has the DNA TGCGCCAGCAGCCAAGATGCACTAGCGGGGGCATACGAGCAGTACTTC.

This clone has ten or more counts. The chain links TRBV6-5 to TRBJ2-1; D is undetermined. Germline values: CDR1 MNHEY, CDR2 SVGAGI. The CDR3 spans 11 residues. Between the trimmed V and J ends, which lost 2 bases and 10 bases, there was a span of 6 bases. The chain's CDR3 is CASSYGPEQFF. As DNA, the CDR3 is TGTGCCAGCAGTTACGGCCCAGAGCAGTTCTTC.

The V gene is TRBV7-9, the J gene TRBJ2-3; 10 bases fit TRBD2. J gave up 5 bases and V 5 bases, and 10 bases lay outside the gene matches. Germline lookup yields CDR1 SEHNR and CDR2 FQNEAQ (reference sequence). The CDR3 has 16 amino acids. CDR3 loop: CASSESGGARRDTQYF. The CDR3 DNA is TGTGCCAGCAGCGAGAGCGGGGGGGCACGGAGAGATACGCAGTATTTT.

The chain couples TRBV6-5 to TRBJ2-1; TRBD2 aligns across 7 bases. CDR1 and CDR2 from the germline V gene are MNHEY and SVGAGI. J was trimmed by 3 bases and V by 4 bases; bases with no gene match: 3. CDR3 length: 14 residues. The CDR3 DNA is TGTGCCAGCAGTTTCTTAGCGGGCTACAATGAGCAGTTCTTC. Its protein is CASSFLAGYNEQFF.

The genes are TRBV11-2 and TRBJ2-3; D is ambiguous. Per the germline V gene, CDR1 is SGHAT and CDR2 is FQNNGV. Trimming shortened V by 6 bases and J by 6 bases, and 13 bases separated the two germline ends. This CDR3 is built from 13 residues. DNA of the CDR3: TGTGCCAGCAGAAACGCCGCGATCGATACGCAGTATTTT. This gives the protein CASRNAAIDTQYF.

The chain recombines TRBV5-5 with TRBJ2-1, with D tentatively TRBD2 (6 bases). This CDR3 contains 14 residues. The V gene lost 0 bases and the J gene lost 6 bases, with 10 bases spanning the gap. In germline, CDR1 is SGHKS, CDR2 YYEKEE (reference sequence). CDR3 sequence reads: CASSLALRGNEQFF. The CDR3 region has the DNA TGTGCCAGCAGCTTGGCCTTGCGGGGCAATGAGCAGTTCTTC.

This chain uses TRBV29-1 with TRBJ2-5, with a tentative D call TRBD2 (6 bases). The CDR3 totals 11 residues. From germline, CDR1 is SQVTM and CDR2 ANQGSEA. The germline V and J ends were trimmed by 6 bases and 4 bases, with 9 bases remaining between them. The CDR3 sequence: CSVKEGETQYF. CDR3 DNA sequence: TGCAGCGTCAAGGAGGGAGAGACCCAGTACTTC.